The TCR beta chain described here comes from a study of blood T cell repertoires in COVID-19. Study overall: The cDNA or gDNA used as material had been derived from T cells, B-cell-depleted T cells, or PBMCs.

In the authors' workflow: Estimation of nucleated cell counts relied on the amplification of reference gene primers. The method was immunoSEQ multiplex PCR; TCRdb's version includes in-frame clones alone and lacks a portion of them. The V and J calls and clone size are taken from that table; D and trimming were inferred from the DNA. This sample has roughly 130,000 clones; roughly 80% occur once, and the top ten carry about an eighth. This clonotype originated in a woman aged 25 to 45 who had recovered from COVID-19. The sample comprised peripheral blood.

This CDR3 reads CASSYSGGRYGYTF. The CDR3 region has the DNA TGTGCCAGCAGTTACTCGGGGGGAAGGTATGGCTACACCTTC. The rearrangement joins TRBV6-5 to TRBJ1-2; D is possibly TRBD1 (5 bases). V lost 0 bases to trimming and J lost 5 bases, with 10 bases between them. The CDR3 loop spans 14 amino acids. CDR1 is MNHEY, CDR2 SVGAGI, per germline.